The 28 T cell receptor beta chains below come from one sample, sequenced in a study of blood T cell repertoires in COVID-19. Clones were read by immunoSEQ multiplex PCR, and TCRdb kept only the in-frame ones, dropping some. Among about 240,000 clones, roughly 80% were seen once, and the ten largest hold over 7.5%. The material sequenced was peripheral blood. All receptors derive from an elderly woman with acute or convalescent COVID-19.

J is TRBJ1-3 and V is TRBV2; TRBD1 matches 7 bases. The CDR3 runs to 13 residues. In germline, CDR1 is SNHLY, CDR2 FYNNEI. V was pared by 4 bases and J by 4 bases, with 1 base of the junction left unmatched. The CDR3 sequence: CASSAGGGNTIYF. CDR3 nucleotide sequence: TGTGCCAGCAGTGCAGGGGGAGGAAACACCATATATTTT.

CDR3 bases: TGTGCCATCAGTGAGTCTACAGCTAACTATGGCTACACCTTC. Translation gives CAISESTANYGYTF. The chain recombines TRBV10-3 with TRBJ1-2, with no clear D. CDR3 length equals 14 residues. CDR1 is ENHRY and CDR2 is SYGVKD in the germline V gene. Trimming removed 0 bases at V and 0 bases at J, with 5 bases between.

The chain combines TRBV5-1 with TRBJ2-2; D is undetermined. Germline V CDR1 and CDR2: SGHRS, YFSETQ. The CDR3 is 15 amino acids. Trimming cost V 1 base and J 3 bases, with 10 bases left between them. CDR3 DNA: TGCGCCAGCAGCTTGATTAACGTAGACACCGGGGAGCTGTTTTTT. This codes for CASSLINVDTGELFF.

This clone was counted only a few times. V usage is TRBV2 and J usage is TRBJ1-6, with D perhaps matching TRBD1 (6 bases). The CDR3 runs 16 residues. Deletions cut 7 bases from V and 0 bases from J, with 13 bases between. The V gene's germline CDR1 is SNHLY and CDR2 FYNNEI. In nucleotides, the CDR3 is TGTGCCAGCAACAGGGCCCGGGGCTCCTATAATTCACCCCTCCACTTT. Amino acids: CASNRARGSYNSPLHF.

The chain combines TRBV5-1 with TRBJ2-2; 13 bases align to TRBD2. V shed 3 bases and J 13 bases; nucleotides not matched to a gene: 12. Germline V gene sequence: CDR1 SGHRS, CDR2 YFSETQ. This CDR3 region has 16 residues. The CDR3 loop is CASSSIAGTSGVALFF. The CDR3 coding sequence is TGCGCCAGCAGCTCGATAGCCGGGACTAGCGGGGTCGCGCTGTTTTTT. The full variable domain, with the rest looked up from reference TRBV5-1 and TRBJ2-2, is KAGVTQTPRYLIKTRGQQVTLSCSPISGHRSVSWYQQTPGQGLQFLFEYFSETQRNKGNFPGRFSGRQFSNSRSEMNVSTLELGDSALYLCASSSIAGTSGVALFFGEGSRLTVL.

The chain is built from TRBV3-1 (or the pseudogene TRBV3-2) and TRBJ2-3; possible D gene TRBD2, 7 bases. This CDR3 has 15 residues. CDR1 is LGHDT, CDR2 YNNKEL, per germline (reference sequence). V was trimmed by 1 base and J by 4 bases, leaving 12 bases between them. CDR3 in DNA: TGTGCCAGCAGCCAAGTGGGGGGGGCCCCAGATACGCAGTATTTT. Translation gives CASSQVGGAPDTQYF.

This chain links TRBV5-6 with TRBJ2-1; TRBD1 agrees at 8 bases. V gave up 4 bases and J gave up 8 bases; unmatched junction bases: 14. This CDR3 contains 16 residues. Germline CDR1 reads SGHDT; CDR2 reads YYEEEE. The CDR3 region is CASSRRGMAGGDEQFF. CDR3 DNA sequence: TGTGCCAGCAGCCGGAGGGGTATGGCAGGGGGCGATGAGCAGTTCTTC.

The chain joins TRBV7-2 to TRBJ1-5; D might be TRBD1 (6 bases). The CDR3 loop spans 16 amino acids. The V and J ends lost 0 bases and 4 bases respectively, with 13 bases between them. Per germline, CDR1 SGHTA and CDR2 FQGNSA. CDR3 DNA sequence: TGTGCCAGCAGCTTAGCACCCCCAGGGGAGAATCAGCCCCAGCATTTT. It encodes CASSLAPPGENQPQHF. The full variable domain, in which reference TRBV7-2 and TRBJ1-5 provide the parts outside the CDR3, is GAGVSQSPSNKVTEKGKDVELRCDPISGHTALYWYRQSLGQGLEFLIYFQGNSAPDKSGLPSDRFSAERTGGSVSTLTIQRTQQEDSAVYLCASSLAPPGENQPQHFGDGTRLSIL.

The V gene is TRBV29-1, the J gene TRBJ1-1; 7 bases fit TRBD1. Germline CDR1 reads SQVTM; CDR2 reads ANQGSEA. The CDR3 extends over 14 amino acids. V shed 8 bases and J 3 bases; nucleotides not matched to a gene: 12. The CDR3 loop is CSTEGGRGYTEAFF. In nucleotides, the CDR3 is TGCAGCACCGAAGGGGGCAGGGGGTACACTGAAGCTTTCTTT. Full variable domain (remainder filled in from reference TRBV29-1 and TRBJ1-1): SAVISQKPSRDICQRGTSLTIQCQVDSQVTMMFWYRQQPGQSLTLIATANQGSEATYESGFVIDKFPISRPNLTFSTLTVSNMSPEDSSIYLCSTEGGRGYTEAFFGQGTRLTVV.

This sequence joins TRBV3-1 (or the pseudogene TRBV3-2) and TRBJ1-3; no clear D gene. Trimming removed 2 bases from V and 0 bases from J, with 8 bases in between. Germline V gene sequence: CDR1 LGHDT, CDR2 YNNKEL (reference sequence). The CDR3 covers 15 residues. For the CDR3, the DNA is TGTGCCAGCAGCCAACCTGGGAGCTCTGGAAACACCATATATTTT. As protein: CASSQPGSSGNTIYF.

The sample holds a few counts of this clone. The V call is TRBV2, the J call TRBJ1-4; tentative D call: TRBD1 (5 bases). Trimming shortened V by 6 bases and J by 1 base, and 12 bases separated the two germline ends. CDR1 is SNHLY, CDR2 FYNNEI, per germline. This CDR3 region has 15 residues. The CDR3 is CASRARGGTNEKLFF. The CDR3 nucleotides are TGTGCCAGCAGGGCCCGGGGGGGAACTAATGAAAAACTGTTTTTT.

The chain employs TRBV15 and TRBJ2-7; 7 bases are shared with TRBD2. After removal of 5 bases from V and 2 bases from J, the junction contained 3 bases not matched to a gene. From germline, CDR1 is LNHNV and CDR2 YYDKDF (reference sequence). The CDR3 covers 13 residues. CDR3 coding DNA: TGTGCCACCAGCCCTAGCGGACCCTACGAGCAGTACTTC. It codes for CATSPSGPYEQYF.

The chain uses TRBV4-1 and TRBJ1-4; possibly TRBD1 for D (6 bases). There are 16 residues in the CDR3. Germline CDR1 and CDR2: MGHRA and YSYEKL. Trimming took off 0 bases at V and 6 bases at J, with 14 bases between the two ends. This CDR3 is CASSQEEGVWYEKLFF. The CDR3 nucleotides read TGCGCCAGCAGCCAAGAAGAGGGGGTGTGGTATGAAAAACTGTTTTTT.

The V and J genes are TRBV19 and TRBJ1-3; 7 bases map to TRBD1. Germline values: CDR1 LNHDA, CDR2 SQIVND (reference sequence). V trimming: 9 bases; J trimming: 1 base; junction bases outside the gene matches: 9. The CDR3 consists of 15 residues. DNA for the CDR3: TGTGCCAGCTGGGACAGTCGACCTTCTGGAAACACCATATATTTT. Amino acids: CASWDSRPSGNTIYF.

CDR3 coding DNA: TGTGCCACCAGTGAAGGCGGGAGATCCTACGAGCAGTACTTC. The encoded protein is CATSEGGRSYEQYF. The rearrangement links TRBV24-1 to TRBJ2-7; 7 bases are shared with TRBD2. The junction had 3 bases not matched to a gene; V was cut back by 4 bases and J by 1 base. Germline V lookup: CDR1 KGHDR, CDR2 SFDVKD. This CDR3 comprises 14 residues.

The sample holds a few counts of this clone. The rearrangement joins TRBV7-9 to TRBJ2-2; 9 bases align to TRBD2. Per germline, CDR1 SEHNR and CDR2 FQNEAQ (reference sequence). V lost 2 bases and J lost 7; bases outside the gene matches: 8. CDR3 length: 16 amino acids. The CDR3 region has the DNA TGTGCCAGCAGCTTACTGGCGGGGGGGCCGATCGGGGAGCTGTTTTTT. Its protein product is CASSLLAGGPIGELFF.

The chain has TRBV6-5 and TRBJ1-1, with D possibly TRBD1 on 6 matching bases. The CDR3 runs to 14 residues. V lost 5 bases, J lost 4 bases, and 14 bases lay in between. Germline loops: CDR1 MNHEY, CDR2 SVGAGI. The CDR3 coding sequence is TGTGCCAGCAGTAGTAGGGGGAAGGGCACTGAAGCTTTCTTT. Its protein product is CASSSRGKGTEAFF.

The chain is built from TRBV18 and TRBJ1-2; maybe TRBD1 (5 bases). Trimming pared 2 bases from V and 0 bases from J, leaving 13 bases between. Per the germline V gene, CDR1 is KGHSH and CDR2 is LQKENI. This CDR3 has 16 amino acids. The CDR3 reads CASSPSRAETNYGYTF. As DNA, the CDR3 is TGTGCCAGCTCACCATCCAGGGCAGAGACTAACTATGGCTACACCTTC.

The CDR3 coding sequence is TGTGCCAGCAGCTTAGGGGGGGGGAAGACCCAGTACTTC. The encoded protein is CASSLGGGKTQYF. The chain uses TRBV7-8 and TRBJ2-5, with 7 bases lining up with TRBD2. Germline V gene sequence: CDR1 SGHVS, CDR2 FQNEAQ. This CDR3 has 13 residues. V was pared by 1 base and J by 6 bases, with 2 bases of the junction left unmatched.

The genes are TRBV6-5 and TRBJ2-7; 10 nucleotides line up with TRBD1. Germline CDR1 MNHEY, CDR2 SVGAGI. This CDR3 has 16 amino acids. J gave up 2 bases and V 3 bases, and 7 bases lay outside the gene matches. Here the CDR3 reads CASSYVRDRGAYEQYF. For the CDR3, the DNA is TGTGCCAGCAGTTATGTCCGGGACAGGGGAGCCTACGAGCAGTACTTC.

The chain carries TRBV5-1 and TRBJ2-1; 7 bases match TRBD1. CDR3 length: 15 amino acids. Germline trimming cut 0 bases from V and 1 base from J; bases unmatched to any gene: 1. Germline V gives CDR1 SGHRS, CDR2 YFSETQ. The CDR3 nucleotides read TGCGCCAGCAGCTTGGGGGACAGTTCCTACAATGAGCAGTTCTTC. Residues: CASSLGDSSYNEQFF.

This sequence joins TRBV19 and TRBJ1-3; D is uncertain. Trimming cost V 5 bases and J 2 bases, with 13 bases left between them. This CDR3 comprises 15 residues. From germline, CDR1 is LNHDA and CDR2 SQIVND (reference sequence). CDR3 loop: CASSPSQGAGNTIYF. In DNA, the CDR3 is TGTGCCAGTAGTCCCTCCCAAGGAGCTGGAAACACCATATATTTT.

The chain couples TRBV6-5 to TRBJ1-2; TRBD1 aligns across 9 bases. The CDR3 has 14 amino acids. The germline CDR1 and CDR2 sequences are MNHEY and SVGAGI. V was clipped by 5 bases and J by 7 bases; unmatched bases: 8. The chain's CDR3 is CASSRGQGGAGYTF. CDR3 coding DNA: TGTGCCAGCAGTCGGGGACAGGGAGGTGCTGGCTACACCTTC.

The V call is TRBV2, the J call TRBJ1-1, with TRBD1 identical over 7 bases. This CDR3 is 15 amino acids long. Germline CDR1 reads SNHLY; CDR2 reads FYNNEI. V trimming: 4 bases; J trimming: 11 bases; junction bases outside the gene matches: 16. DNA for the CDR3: TGTGCCAGCAGTGTACGAGGGGGCGATGGGTTATGGGCTTTCTTT. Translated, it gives CASSVRGGDGLWAFF.

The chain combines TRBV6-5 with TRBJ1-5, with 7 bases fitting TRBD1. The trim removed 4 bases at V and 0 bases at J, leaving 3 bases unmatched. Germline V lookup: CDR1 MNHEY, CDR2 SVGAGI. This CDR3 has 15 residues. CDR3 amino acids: CASSSQGYSNQPQHF. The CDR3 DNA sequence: TGTGCCAGCAGTTCACAGGGGTATAGCAATCAGCCCCAGCATTTT.

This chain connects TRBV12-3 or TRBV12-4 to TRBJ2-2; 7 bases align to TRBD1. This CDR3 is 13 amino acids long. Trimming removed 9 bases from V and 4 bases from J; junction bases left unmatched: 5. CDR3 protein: CASRGRITGELFF. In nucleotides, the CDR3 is TGTGCCAGTAGGGGGCGGATCACCGGGGAGCTGTTTTTT.

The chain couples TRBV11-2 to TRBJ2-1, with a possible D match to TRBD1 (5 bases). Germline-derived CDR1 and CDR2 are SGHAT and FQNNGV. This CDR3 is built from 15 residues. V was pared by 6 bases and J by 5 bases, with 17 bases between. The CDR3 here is CASRTRGRVDNEQFF. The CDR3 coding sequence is TGTGCCAGCAGAACAAGGGGTAGGGTGGACAATGAGCAGTTCTTC. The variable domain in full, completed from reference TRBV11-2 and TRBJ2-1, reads EAGVAQSPRYKIIEKRQSVAFWCNPISGHATLYWYQQILGQGPKLLIQFQNNGVVDDSQLPKDRFSAERLKGVDSTLKIQPAKLEDSAVYLCASRTRGRVDNEQFFGPGTRLTVL.

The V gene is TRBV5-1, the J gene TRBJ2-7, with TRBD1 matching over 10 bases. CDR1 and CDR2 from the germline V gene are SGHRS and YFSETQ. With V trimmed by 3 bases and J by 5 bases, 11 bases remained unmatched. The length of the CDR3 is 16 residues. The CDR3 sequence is CASSSTSTGGRNEQYF. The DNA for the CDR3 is TGCGCCAGCAGCTCGACCTCGACAGGGGGCAGGAACGAGCAGTACTTC.